This TCR beta chain came from a study of preoperative IRX-2 immunotherapy in early breast cancer. V was shortened by 2 bases and J by 3 bases, with 18 bases between the two germline ends. The CDR3 extends over 17 amino acids. Per germline, CDR1 LGHNT and CDR2 FRNRAP. Profiling relied on immunoSEQ multiplex PCR, and the TCRdb table lists in-frame clones only, not all of them. The data show approximately 98,000 clones, with more than 80% seen just once and around 2.1% held by the top ten. Treatment described: preoperative locoregional IRX-2 cytokine immunotherapy. Preoperative locoregional IRX-2 cytokine immunotherapy was tested in the phase Ib source study.

This TCR came from a human donor with breast cancer. The specimen was tumor tissue, collected after IRX-2 immunotherapy. This sequence joins TRBV12-5 and TRBJ2-3, with D perhaps matching TRBD2 (5 bases). CDR3 in amino acids: CASGLTRGSGHTDTQYF. The CDR3 nucleotides read TGTGCTAGTGGTTTGACCCGGGGATCGGGTCATACAGATACGCAGTATTTT. The variable domain in full, completed from reference TRBV12-5 and TRBJ2-3, reads DARVTQTPRHKVTEMGQEVTMRCQPILGHNTVFWYRQTMMQGLELLAYFRNRAPLDDSGMPKDRFSAEMPDATLATLKIQPSEPRDSAVYFCASGLTRGSGHTDTQYFGPGTRLTVL.